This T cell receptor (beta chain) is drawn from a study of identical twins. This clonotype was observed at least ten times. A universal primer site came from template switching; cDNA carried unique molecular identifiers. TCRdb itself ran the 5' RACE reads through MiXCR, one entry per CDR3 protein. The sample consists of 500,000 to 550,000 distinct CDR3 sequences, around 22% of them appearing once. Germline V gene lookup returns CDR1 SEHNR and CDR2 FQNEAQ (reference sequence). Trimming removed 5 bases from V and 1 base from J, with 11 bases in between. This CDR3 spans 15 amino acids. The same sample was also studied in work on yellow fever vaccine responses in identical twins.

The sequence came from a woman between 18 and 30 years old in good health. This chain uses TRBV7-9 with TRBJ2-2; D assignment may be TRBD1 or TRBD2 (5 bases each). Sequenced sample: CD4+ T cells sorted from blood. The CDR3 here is CASSPPRGNTGELFF. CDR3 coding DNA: TGTGCCAGCAGCCCTCCGAGGGGGAACACCGGGGAGCTGTTTTTT.